This is a list of T cell receptor beta chains from one sample in a study of cytomegalovirus exposure and HLA in healthy donors. Sequencing was performed with immunoSEQ multiplex PCR; in TCRdb, only in-frame clones are kept and a portion is missing. The repertoire consists of approximately 180,000 clones, with roughly 86% occurring once and the leading ten covering under 3.5%. Specimen: PBMCs. These receptors all stem from a man aged 18 to 30 in good health and CMV-seropositive. Each CDR3 is given with its conserved first and last residue. D genes are given only for firm matches. Clone size is stated in some rows and not others, as once, few, many or a class when expanded.

>TRBJ1-1|-|TRBV4-2|-
CASSQITPGDGEAFF
TGTGCCAGCAGCCAAATTACCCCAGGGGACGGTGAAGCTTTCTTT
>TRBJ2-7|TRBD1|TRBV6-5|-
CASGQGVTYEQYF
TGTGCCAGCGGACAGGGGGTAACGTACGAGCAGTACTTC
>TRBJ2-1|TRBD1|TRBV7-2|-
CASSLYRGDEQFF
TGTGCCAGCAGCTTATACAGGGGAGATGAGCAGTTCTTC
>TRBJ2-7|-|TRBV28|-
CASSLQGSSYEQYF
TGTGCCAGCAGTTTACAGGGAAGCTCCTACGAGCAGTACTTC
>TRBJ1-5|-|TRBV5-4|-
CASSSGAGRDQPQHF
TGTGCCAGCAGCTCGGGTGCGGGAAGGGATCAGCCCCAGCATTTT
>TRBJ1-5|TRBD1|TRBV15|-
CATSRATGESQPQHF
TGTGCCACCAGCAGAGCCACAGGGGAGAGTCAGCCCCAGCATTTT
>TRBJ2-7|TRBD2|TRBV11-3|-
CASSVSGLGNDEQYF
TGTGCCAGCAGCGTTTCAGGACTAGGTAACGACGAGCAGTACTTC
>TRBJ2-3|TRBD2|TRBV4-3|-
CASSRKGGMGFEEDTQYF
TGCGCCAGCAGCCGCAAGGGAGGGATGGGGTTCGAGGAAGATACGCAGTATTTT
>TRBJ2-7|-|TRBV7-9|-
CASSLDGAPPPGEQYF
TGTGCCAGCAGCCTGGACGGAGCTCCCCCCCCGGGGGAGCAGTACTTC
>TRBJ2-1|TRBD1|TRBV4-3|-
CASSQEGTGRIGEQFF
TGCGCCAGCAGCCAAGAGGGGACAGGCCGAATCGGTGAGCAGTTCTTC
>TRBJ1-2|-|TRBV19|once
CASSTWDTPNYGYTF
TGTGCCAGTAGTACCTGGGACACACCAAACTATGGCTACACCTTC
>TRBJ1-4|-|TRBV27|-
CASSQGYLGEKLFF
TGTGCCAGCAGCCAGGGATATCTCGGTGAAAAACTGTTTTTT
>TRBJ2-7|-|TRBV25-1|-
CASSEYRGSHEQYF
TGTGCCAGCAGTGAATACAGGGGTTCCCACGAGCAGTACTTC
>TRBJ1-2|-|TRBV29-1|-
CSVEWARNYGYTF
TGCAGCGTTGAATGGGCACGTAACTATGGCTACACCTTC
>TRBJ2-5|TRBD1|TRBV5-6|once
CASTLGGQGETQYF
TGTGCCAGCACCCTGGGCGGACAGGGAGAGACCCAGTACTTC
>TRBJ1-2|-|TRBV9|-
CASSGGDGYTF
TGTGCCAGCAGCGGGGGAGATGGCTACACCTTC
>TRBJ2-1|TRBD2|TRBV9|-
CASSVGVAGLSYNEQFF
TGTGCCAGCAGCGTAGGGGTAGCGGGGTTGTCCTACAATGAGCAGTTCTTC
>TRBJ2-7|TRBD2|TRBV5-4|-
CASSLGPTSASSYEQYF
TGTGCCAGCAGCTTGGGACCCACTAGCGCGAGCTCCTACGAGCAGTACTTC
>TRBJ1-1|-|TRBV7-9|-
CVISMGPDTEAFF
TGTGTCATCTCAATGGGCCCGGACACTGAAGCTTTCTTT
>TRBJ2-3|TRBD1|TRBV5-8|-
CASSLIGDSSTDTQYF
TGTGCCAGCAGCTTGATCGGGGACAGTAGCACAGATACGCAGTATTTT
>TRBJ2-3|TRBD1|TRBV11-3|-
CASSPPGQGSNTQYF
TGTGCCAGCAGCCCCCCGGGACAGGGTTCGAATACGCAGTATTTT
>TRBJ1-3|-|TRBV9|few
CASSVAGMGGNTIYF
TGTGCCAGCAGCGTAGCGGGGATGGGAGGAAACACCATATATTTT
>TRBJ1-4|-|TRBV7-9|-
CASSSQSRGEKLFF
TGTGCCAGCAGCTCCCAGAGTAGGGGAGAAAAACTGTTTTTT
>TRBJ1-2|-|TRBV19|few
CASTPQDSYGYTF
TGTGCCAGTACCCCGCAGGATAGCTATGGCTACACCTTC
>TRBJ1-1|-|TRBV18|few
CASSSDRNTEAFF
TGTGCCAGCTCATCGGACAGGAACACTGAAGCTTTCTTT
>TRBJ1-2|TRBD1|TRBV5-1|-
CASSLTGGGGYTF
TGCGCCAGCAGCTTGACAGGGGGCGGGGGCTACACCTTC
>TRBJ2-3|-|TRBV9|-
CASSPSSTDTQYF
TGTGCCAGCAGCCCTTCGAGCACAGATACGCAGTATTTT
>TRBJ2-7|-|TRBV4-3|-
CASSQESGFVYEQYF
TGCGCCAGCAGCCAAGAGTCGGGATTTGTTTACGAGCAGTACTTC
>TRBJ2-1|-|TRBV11-1|-
CASSYRRLGTHNEQFF
TGTGCCAGCAGCTACAGGAGGCTTGGGACACACAATGAGCAGTTCTTC
>TRBJ2-7|TRBD1|TRBV27|-
CASRLKGTGQGPYEQYF
TGTGCCAGCAGGTTAAAAGGGACAGGGCAGGGGCCCTACGAGCAGTACTTC
>TRBJ1-5|TRBD1|TRBV19|-
CASKWAGTGSNQPQHF
TGTGCCAGTAAATGGGCCGGGACAGGGTCTAATCAGCCCCAGCATTTT
>TRBJ1-1|-|TRBV4-3|-
CASSQGGWWGAEAFF
TGCGCCAGCAGCCAAGGTGGCTGGTGGGGCGCTGAAGCTTTCTTT
>TRBJ1-5|-|TRBV21-1|-
CASSKVGVPLDQPQHF
TGTGCCAGCAGCAAAGTCGGAGTGCCACTAGATCAGCCCCAGCATTTT
>TRBJ2-1|-|TRBV10-2|-
CASNPMGLSSYNEQFF
TGCGCCAGCAACCCGATGGGACTCAGCTCCTACAATGAGCAGTTCTTC
>TRBJ1-1|-|TRBV7-9|-
CASSLRLKGRRRDTEAFF
TGTGCCAGCAGCTTACGCCTGAAAGGGCGTAGGAGGGACACTGAAGCTTTCTTT
>TRBJ2-1|-|TRBV4-2|once
CASSQDSVNEQFF
TGTGCCAGCAGCCAAGATAGCGTGAATGAGCAGTTCTTC
>TRBJ2-1|-|TRBV27|-
CASSWSTTTIEQFF
TGTGCCAGCAGTTGGTCTACTACCACAATTGAGCAGTTCTTC
>TRBJ2-5|-|TRBV2|once
CASSGDLEETQYF
TGTGCCAGCTCGGGAGACCTTGAAGAGACCCAGTACTTC
>TRBJ1-1|TRBD1|TRBV19|-
CASSVQGAEAFF
TGTGCCAGTAGTGTCCAGGGGGCTGAAGCTTTCTTT
>TRBJ2-7|-|TRBV11-2|-
CASSLVRGSSYEQYF
TGTGCCAGCAGCTTAGTCCGGGGGAGCTCCTACGAGCAGTACTTC
>TRBJ1-1|TRBD1|TRBV7-8|-
CASSSFRTGMNTEAFF
TGTGCCAGCAGCTCTTTTCGGACAGGCATGAACACTGAAGCTTTCTTT
>TRBJ2-7|-|TRBV5-1|-
CASSLLGRYEQYF
TGCGCCAGCAGCTTGTTGGGGAGGTACGAGCAGTACTTC
>TRBJ1-2|-|TRBV5-8|-
CASSPKSRGRDGYTF
TGTGCCAGCAGCCCCAAGAGTAGGGGAAGGGATGGCTACACCTTC
>TRBJ2-2|TRBD2|TRBV9|once
CASSTHGGTSGTGELFF
TGTGCCAGCAGCACACACGGAGGGACTAGCGGCACCGGGGAGCTGTTTTTT
>TRBJ2-1|-|TRBV20-1|-
CSAGAAEQFF
TGCAGTGCGGGGGCGGCGGAGCAGTTCTTC
>TRBJ2-1|TRBD2|TRBV19|-
CASNRLAGGSNEQFF
TGTGCCAGTAATCGGCTAGCGGGAGGGAGTAATGAGCAGTTCTTC
>TRBJ2-5|TRBD1|TRBV5-6|once
CASSLRDSLDQETQYF
TGTGCCAGCAGCTTGCGGGACAGCCTAGACCAAGAGACCCAGTACTTC
>TRBJ2-6|TRBD2|TRBV29-1|-
CSVRTSGNSGANVLTF
TGCAGCGTTAGGACTAGCGGCAACTCTGGGGCCAACGTCCTGACTTTC
>TRBJ1-1|TRBD1|TRBV18|-
CASSPLTGVANTEAFF
TGTGCCAGCTCACCTTTGACAGGGGTGGCGAACACTGAAGCTTTCTTT
>TRBJ2-6|-|TRBV5-1|-
CASSSRTDWEVLTF
TGCGCCAGCAGCTCTCGGACGGACTGGGAAGTCCTGACTTTC
>TRBJ1-2|TRBD1|TRBV19|-
CASSSGTGRYGYTF
TGTGCCAGTAGTAGCGGGACAGGGAGATACGGCTACACCTTC
>TRBJ2-5|TRBD2|TRBV6-1|many
CASSELAGGEETQYF
TGTGCCAGCAGTGAACTAGCGGGGGGGGAAGAGACCCAGTACTTC
>TRBJ2-6|-|TRBV2|-
CASRQMGANVLTF
TGTGCCAGCAGACAGATGGGGGCCAACGTCCTGACTTTC
>TRBJ1-3|TRBD1|TRBV7-2|-
CASRGYRGKDTIYF
TGTGCCAGCAGGGGTTACAGGGGCAAGGACACCATATATTTT
>TRBJ1-4|-|TRBV2|-
CASSELLNTNEKLFF
TGTGCCAGCAGTGAACTTTTAAATACTAATGAAAAACTGTTTTTT
>TRBJ2-7|-|TRBV4-1|-
CASRRQAYEQYF
TGCGCCAGCAGGCGACAGGCCTACGAGCAGTACTTC
>TRBJ1-4|-|TRBV7-9|-
CASSLDVTANEKLFF
TGTGCCAGCAGCTTAGACGTGACAGCTAATGAAAAACTGTTTTTT
>TRBJ2-5|-|TRBV4-3|-
CASSQGVRFQETQYF
TGCGCCAGCAGCCAAGGGGTCAGGTTCCAAGAGACCCAGTACTTC
>TRBJ2-5|TRBD1|TRBV2|-
CASSDLGQGQETQYF
TGTGCCAGCAGCGATCTCGGACAGGGCCAAGAGACCCAGTACTTC